This TCR beta chain comes out of a study of regulatory T cells in long-lasting Graves disease. Worth noting for this clonotype: The junction departs from the called germline gene at one end, perhaps through a read error.

Library construction for TCR beta used iRepertoire HTBI primers and Arm-PCR of CDR3 regions. In TCRdb, the multiplex PCR reads were re-called with MiXCR into one record per CDR3 protein. The sample comprises more than 350,000 distinct CDR3 sequences, over 20% of which are singletons, and around 15% rests with the top ten. This CDR3 contains 12 residues. The germline V gene has CDR1 SGHDT and CDR2 YYEEEE. Time point denoted: persistent/refractory GD, antithyroid drugs over 5 years with positive TRAb. RNA isolated from PBMCs was used to make the TCR library. The starting material was peripheral blood mononuclear cells (PBMCs), obtained when the disease was refractory, from a patient treated with antithyroid drugs. The chain links TRBV5-6 to TRBJ2-7; no firm D call. The clonotype comes from a female donor with Graves disease. CDR3: CASSSPIGEGNF. CDR3 bases: TGTGCCAGCAGCTCCCCCATAGGCGAAGGGAACTTC.